This T cell receptor (beta chain) was sequenced for a study of CD8 T cells in ankylosing spondylitis. Study-wide results and limits: Disease-associated clones were CD8+ and fairly uncommon in peripheral blood. In ankylosing spondylitis blood, a motif of roughly 8 highly homologous TCR beta variants appeared characteristic.

By quantitative 5'-RACE with molecular barcodes, the TCR beta libraries were made. TCRdb reanalysed the 5' RACE reads using MiXCR and keeps one entry per CDR3 protein. The sample has about 250,000 distinct CDR3 sequences; over 15% are singletons. Notes on this clonotype: Its antigen is as yet unknown.

Germline V gives CDR1 MDHEN, CDR2 SYDVKM. V was cut by 3 bases and J by 8 bases, with 14 bases left in between. CDR3 length equals 14 residues. Sequenced sample: blood, either unsorted or a sorted T cell fraction (not recorded which). The chain is built from TRBV28 and TRBJ2-1, with a possible D match to TRBD2 (6 bases). This TCR came from a male donor with ankylosing spondylitis or in good health (not recorded which). The DNA of the CDR3 is TGTGCCAGCAGTTTGGTAGGGGAGGTCGATGAGCAGTTCTTC. Its translation is CASSLVGEVDEQFF.